The clone carrying this T cell receptor beta chain was seen just once. Its cognate antigen is unknown. Clones were read by immunoSEQ multiplex PCR, and TCRdb kept only the in-frame ones, dropping some. This sample has about 25,000 clones, with 70% to 90% found just once. The entry originates in a study of OX40 agonist ivuxolimab in advanced cancers. On the study more broadly: Those treated in dose escalation had hepatocellular carcinoma, melanoma, renal cell cancer or head and neck cancer. Findings and caveats of the study: Dosing at 0.1 to 3.0 mg/kg was accompanied by clonal expansion of CD4+ and CD8+ blood T cells by week 6.

The sample in question was CD4+ or CD8+ T cells sorted from blood, obtained in a trial of the OX40 agonist ivuxolimab. The origin of this receptor is an adult with an advanced solid tumor such as melanoma, head and neck, liver or kidney cancer.

DNA of the CDR3: TGCGCCAGCAGCTTGACAGGGCGCACAGATACGCAGTATTTT. Translation gives CASSLTGRTDTQYF. The chain carries TRBV5-1 and TRBJ2-3; tentative D call: TRBD1 (6 bases). CDR3 length equals 14 residues. Germline lookup yields CDR1 SGHRS and CDR2 YFSETQ. V was trimmed by 1 base and J by 1 base, leaving 7 bases between them.